Below are 6 T cell receptor beta chains sequenced from a single sample in a study of blood T cell repertoires in COVID-19. Produced via immunoSEQ multiplex PCR; TCRdb's table is partial and in-frame only. The data show 75,000 to 85,000 clones, 80% to 90% seen once. Specimen: peripheral blood. These receptors came from a human donor in a cohort sampled during active COVID-19.

This chain links TRBV21-1 with TRBJ2-3; the tabulated D call, TRBD2, remains unverified against the DNA. TRBV21-1 is given as a pseudogene. The CDR3 has 16 amino acids. The CDR3 here is CASSTGRGARTDTQYF. The CDR3, as DNA: TGTGCCAGCAGCACAGGTCGGGGGGCGAGGACAGATACGCAGTATTTT.

Of note for this clone: A much bigger clone sits one base away, suggesting this may be a read error. The V and J genes are TRBV7-9 and TRBJ2-5, with 15 nucleotides matching TRBD2. The CDR3 consists of 15 residues. The germline V gene has CDR1 SEHNR and CDR2 FQNEAQ (reference sequence). V lost 5 bases, J lost 4 bases, and 2 bases stayed unmatched. The CDR3 region has the DNA TGTGCCAGCAGCCCGGGACTAGCGGGGGGAGAGACCCAGTACTTC. This translates into CASSPGLAGGETQYF.

The V gene is TRBV2, the J gene TRBJ1-1; TRBD1 matches 7 bases. V shed 1 base and J 8 bases; nucleotides not matched to a gene: 13. The V gene's germline CDR1 is SNHLY and CDR2 FYNNEI. The CDR3 is made up of 16 amino acids. The CDR3 coding sequence is TGTGCCAGCAGTGAAGAAAGTCCAGGGGGAGATCTAGAAGCTTTCTTT. Amino acids: CASSEESPGGDLEAFF. The full variable domain, completed using reference TRBV2 and TRBJ1-1, is EPEVTQTPSHQVTQMGQEVILRCVPISNHLYFYWYRQILGQKVEFLVSFYNNEISEKSEIFDDQFSVERPDGSNFTLKIRSTKLEDSAMYFCASSEESPGGDLEAFFGQGTRLTVV.

The chain links TRBV11-3 to TRBJ2-5; 7 bases agree with TRBD1. Germline lookup yields CDR1 SGHNT and CDR2 YENEEA. The CDR3 length is 15 residues. V lost 3 bases and J lost 2; bases outside the gene matches: 6. In nucleotides, the CDR3 is TGTGCCAGCAGCTTGGAAGGGGGCGGACAAGAGACCCAGTACTTC. Translation: CASSLEGGGQETQYF.

The J gene is TRBJ2-4, the V gene TRBV2; D perhaps matches TRBD1 (6 bases). The CDR3 has 15 amino acids. Trimming removed 6 bases at V and 0 bases at J, with 12 bases between. Germline V gives CDR1 SNHLY, CDR2 FYNNEI. This CDR3 is CASRPDRLAKNIQYF. The CDR3 bases are TGTGCCAGCAGACCGGACAGACTAGCCAAAAACATTCAGTACTTC.

The chain employs TRBV9 and TRBJ2-3; D perhaps matches TRBD2 (6 bases). Germline CDR1 is SGDLS and CDR2 is YYNGEE. With 4 bases removed from V and 6 bases from J, the gap between germline ends came to 9 bases. This CDR3 is 12 amino acids long. The CDR3 sequence: CASSRSGDTQYF. The CDR3 nucleotides read TGTGCCAGCAGCCGGAGCGGGGATACGCAGTATTTT.